The sequence of this T cell receptor (beta chain) was determined in a study of blood T cell repertoires in COVID-19. Study information: Acute and convalescent COVID-19 samples came from the United States, Italy and Spain. Sample material is recorded as cDNA or gDNA derived from T cells, B-cell-depleted T cells, or PBMCs.

In the authors' workflow: Counts of nucleated cells, estimated from reference gene primer amplification, were obtained. Profiling relied on immunoSEQ multiplex PCR, and the TCRdb table lists in-frame clones only, not all of them. V, J and clone size derive from that table, while D and trimming were established from the DNA sequence. The top ten clones hold around 7.3% of a sample with 100,000 to 150,000 clones, 70% to 90% of them seen once. This CDR3 spans 13 amino acids. From germline, CDR1 is MNHEY and CDR2 SVGAGI. The junction had 0 bases not matched to a gene; V was cut back by 6 bases and J by 2 bases.

The TCR originated in a man aged 45-65 years with acute or convalescent COVID-19. The sample was peripheral blood. The V and J genes are TRBV6-5 and TRBJ1-3; the match to TRBD1 covers 8 bases. The CDR3 is CASRDRAGNTIYF. The DNA of the CDR3 is TGTGCCAGCAGGGACAGGGCTGGAAACACCATATATTTT.